This T cell receptor beta chain was recovered during a study of blood T cell repertoires in COVID-19. For the study at large: The cDNA or gDNA used as material had been derived from T cells, B-cell-depleted T cells, or PBMCs.

Participant age was roughly 18 to 89 years, and participants resided in 24 US areas. All recovered Cohort 3 donors got two negative PCRs, got clearance, or saw symptom resolution. Germline V lookup: CDR1 SGHNT, CDR2 YYREEE (reference sequence). Trimming removed 4 bases from V and 0 bases from J; junction bases left unmatched: 6. This CDR3 contains 15 residues. Sequenced by immunoSEQ multiplex PCR; TCRdb stores in-frame clones only, minus some. The table records fewer than 350,000 clones, under 90% of them present only once. The TCR sequence derives from a man aged 55 to 69 who had recovered from COVID-19. The chain has TRBV5-4 and TRBJ2-7; 8 nucleotides match TRBD1. The sample consisted of PBMCs or T cells enriched from blood (not recorded which). The DNA for the CDR3 is TGTGCCAGCAGCAGGGGGGACAGGAGCTCCTACGAGCAGTACTTC. Translating gives CASSRGDRSSYEQYF. Supplemented by reference TRBV5-4 and TRBJ2-7, the full variable domain reads ETGVTQSPTHLIKTRGQQVTLRCSSQSGHNTVSWYQQALGQGPQFIFQYYREEENGRGNFPPRFSGLQFPNYSSELNVNALELDDSALYLCASSRGDRSSYEQYFGPGTRLTVT.